Shown below are 28 T cell receptor beta chains from a single sample sequenced in a study of blood T cell repertoires in COVID-19. The repertoire was sequenced with immunoSEQ multiplex PCR; TCRdb's copy has only in-frame clones and lacks some. The sample has about 400,000 clones, roughly 86% seen once; the top ten hold 3%. Sequences were obtained from peripheral blood. These receptors were taken from a human donor in a cohort sampled during active COVID-19.

V is TRBV7-3 and J is TRBJ1-6; perhaps TRBD1 as D (5 bases). Looked up from germline, CDR1 is SGHTA and CDR2 is FQGTGA. Trimming shortened V by 3 bases and J by 8 bases, and 11 bases separated the two germline ends. The CDR3 runs 14 residues. Written as DNA, the CDR3 is TGTGCCAGCAGCTTCGGGGGGATAGATTCACCCCTCCACTTT. The encoded protein is CASSFGGIDSPLHF.

J is TRBJ1-6 and V is TRBV21-1; the table calls TRBD1, which could not be checked here. TRBV21-1 constitutes a pseudogene. This CDR3 spans 15 amino acids. CDR3 protein: CASILWLGGNSPLHF. The DNA for the CDR3 is TGTGCCAGCATTCTTTGGCTTGGTGGTAATTCACCCCTCCACTTT.

V gene TRBV7-2 combines with J gene TRBJ1-2; D not resolved. Trimming removed 1 base from V and 4 bases from J, with 13 bases in between. CDR3 length: 15 residues. CDR1 and CDR2 from the germline V gene are SGHTA and FQGNSA. Here the CDR3 reads CASSLVVGRGYGYTF. The CDR3 DNA is TGTGCCAGCAGCTTAGTAGTGGGTCGAGGCTATGGCTACACCTTC.

The J gene is TRBJ2-7, the V gene TRBV6-5; a possible D gene is TRBD2 (5 bases). V was clipped by 4 bases and J by 2 bases, with 12 bases between them. Germline lookup yields CDR1 MNHEY and CDR2 SVGAGI. The CDR3 contains 14 residues. The CDR3 nucleotides read TGTGCCAGCAGTTCCGGGCCGCGGGCCTACGAGCAGTACTTC. This sequence encodes CASSSGPRAYEQYF.

The rearrangement links TRBV29-1 to TRBJ2-3; 8 bases align to TRBD1. Germline loops: CDR1 SQVTM, CDR2 ANQGSEA. With V trimmed by 8 bases and J by 2 bases, 9 bases remained unmatched. This CDR3 region has 14 residues. In DNA, the CDR3 is TGCAGCTCCGCCGGGACAGGAGACACAGATACGCAGTATTTT. It is translated as CSSAGTGDTDTQYF.

The gene calls are TRBV6-4 and TRBJ2-1, with 7 bases aligning to TRBD1. This CDR3 has 15 amino acids. Trimming at V came to 5 bases and at J to 5 bases, leaving 9 bases not matched to a gene. Germline V lookup: CDR1 MRHNA, CDR2 SNTAGT. CDR3 in DNA: TGTGCCAGCAGTCTGGACAGGAAAGAGAACAATGAGCAGTTCTTC. This encodes CASSLDRKENNEQFF.

This clone has more than one count but fewer than ten. The rearrangement links TRBV18 to TRBJ1-1; D remains ambiguous. This CDR3 spans 14 amino acids. Germline V gene data show CDR1 as KGHSH and CDR2 as LQKENI. V was shortened by 5 bases and J by 8 bases, with 18 bases between the two germline ends. The CDR3 coding sequence is TGTGCCAGCTCAACGTACGAGGCTACGCTAGAAGCTTTCTTT. It specifies CASSTYEATLEAFF. Together with reference TRBV18 and TRBJ1-1, the CDR3 gives the full variable domain: NAGVMQNPRHLVRRRGQEARLRCSPMKGHSHVYWYRQLPEEGLKFMVYLQKENIIDESGMPKERFSAEFPKEGPSILRIQQVVRGDSAAYFCASSTYEATLEAFFGQGTRLTVV.

This clone has a single count. The V gene is TRBV3-1 (or the pseudogene TRBV3-2), the J gene TRBJ2-3; possibly TRBD2 for D (6 bases). The CDR3 consists of 16 residues. V was shortened by 2 bases and J by 2 bases, with 14 bases between the two germline ends. Germline values: CDR1 LGHDT, CDR2 YNNKEL (reference sequence). Here the CDR3 reads CASSQLPGLNTDTQYF. CDR3 nucleotide sequence: TGTGCCAGCAGCCAACTTCCGGGACTTAACACAGATACGCAGTATTTT.

This clone was detected once. CDR3 sequence (DNA): TGTGCCAGCAGCTCACGGACTAGCGCCTACTACGAGCAGTACTTC. Amino acids: CASSSRTSAYYEQYF. This chain joins TRBV7-2 and TRBJ2-7; TRBD2 aligns across 9 bases. Trimming removed 4 bases from V and 3 bases from J; junction bases left unmatched: 7. Germline assignment: CDR1 SGHTA and CDR2 FQGNSA. The CDR3 is 15 residues long.

The V gene is TRBV29-1, the J gene TRBJ1-4, with TRBD1 matching 9 bases. The CDR3 has 15 residues. Trimming at V came to 6 bases and at J to 6 bases, leaving 11 bases not matched to a gene. Germline V gene lookup returns CDR1 SQVTM and CDR2 ANQGSEA. The CDR3 here is CSVVPRGQGDEKLFF. The CDR3 nucleotides are TGCAGCGTCGTCCCTCGGGGACAGGGTGATGAAAAACTGTTTTTT.

This chain links TRBV5-8 with TRBJ1-1; unclear D gene. Trimming took 4 bases from V and 2 from J, leaving 9 bases between them. The CDR3 extends over 13 amino acids. The V gene's germline CDR1 is SGHTS and CDR2 YDEGEE. In DNA form, the CDR3 reads TGTGCCAGCAGCCCGGACTCTAACACTGAAGCTTTCTTT. Amino acids: CASSPDSNTEAFF.

The chain is built from TRBV24-1 and TRBJ1-2; D unclear. With 10 bases removed from V and 3 bases from J, the gap between germline ends came to 14 bases. This CDR3 has 13 amino acids. Germline V gives CDR1 KGHDR, CDR2 SFDVKD. Here the CDR3 reads CATVYRADYGYTF. The CDR3 DNA sequence: TGTGCCACGGTTTACAGAGCCGACTATGGCTACACCTTC.

This clone has a handful of counts. This CDR3 is CASSDSMGGNSPLHF. Here the CDR3 DNA reads TGTGCCAGCAGTGACTCGATGGGAGGCAATTCACCCCTCCACTTT. The V gene is TRBV6-4, the J gene TRBJ1-6; D uncertain. The V end lost 0 bases, the J end lost 7 bases, and 10 bases lay between the germline ends. The CDR3 length is 15 residues. CDR1 MRHNA and CDR2 SNTAGT come from the germline V gene.

The chain has TRBV19 and TRBJ2-7; 9 positions agree with TRBD1. CDR3 size: 15 residues. The ends lost 1 base at V and 7 bases at J; junction bases unmatched: 8. Looked up from germline, CDR1 is LNHDA and CDR2 is SQIVND (reference sequence). CDR3 nucleotide sequence: TGTGCCAGTAGTATAGGCACAGGGGGCGGTTTGGAGCAGTACTTC. Translation gives CASSIGTGGGLEQYF.

The J gene is TRBJ2-5, the V gene TRBV29-1; tentatively, D is TRBD1 (6 bases). V lost 4 bases and J 6 bases, leaving 18 bases between the germline ends. There are 14 residues in the CDR3. Germline-derived CDR1 and CDR2 are SQVTM and ANQGSEA. CDR3 DNA sequence: TGCAGCGTTGGTGCGGGTGGGGGCCGGAAGACCCAGTACTTC. Amino acid sequence: CSVGAGGGRKTQYF.

V and J are TRBV7-2 and TRBJ1-1; perhaps TRBD1 as D (6 bases). V was shortened by 6 bases and J by 3 bases, with 11 bases between the two germline ends. The CDR3 runs to 13 residues. Germline V gene data show CDR1 as SGHTA and CDR2 as FQGNSA. CDR3 in amino acids: CASSLQGDTEAFF. CDR3 in DNA: TGTGCCAGCAGTCTACAGGGAGACACTGAAGCTTTCTTT.

This clone occurred a few times. This chain links TRBV3-1 (or the pseudogene TRBV3-2) with TRBJ2-2; unclear D gene. V was shortened by 7 bases and J by 1 base, with 7 bases between the two germline ends. The CDR3 spans 13 residues. Germline V lookup: CDR1 LGHDT, CDR2 YNNKEL (reference sequence). CDR3 DNA sequence: TGTGCCAGCACCTTCGGGAACACCGGGGAGCTGTTTTTT. Its translation is CASTFGNTGELFF.

The chain has TRBV9 and TRBJ1-4; D not certain. V was pared by 0 bases and J by 5 bases, with 8 bases between. The germline V gene encodes CDR1 SGDLS and CDR2 YYNGEE. CDR3 length equals 14 residues. The CDR3 DNA reads TGTGCCAGCAGCGTAGGATACACCAATGAAAAACTGTTTTTT. Protein product: CASSVGYTNEKLFF.

This clone has a single count. V and J are TRBV7-2 and TRBJ1-5, with D tentatively TRBD1 (5 bases). CDR1 SGHTA and CDR2 FQGNSA come from the germline V gene. V lost 1 base and J 0 bases, leaving 10 bases between the germline ends. The CDR3 contains 16 residues. This CDR3 is CASSLVGGDSNQPQHF. In DNA, the CDR3 is TGTGCCAGCAGCTTAGTGGGGGGGGATAGCAATCAGCCCCAGCATTTT.

V and J are TRBV28 and TRBJ1-1, with 7 nucleotides matching TRBD1. The CDR3 is 14 residues long. Trimming at V came to 5 bases and at J to 5 bases, leaving 8 bases not matched to a gene. Germline V gene lookup returns CDR1 MDHEN and CDR2 SYDVKM. The CDR3 here is CASSTEGAWTEAFF. CDR3 nucleotide sequence: TGTGCCAGCAGTACGGAGGGGGCGTGGACTGAAGCTTTCTTT.

CDR3 sequence (DNA): TGTGCCAGCAGCCCGACTAGCGGGGGCACCGGGGAGCTGTTTTTT. Amino acid sequence: CASSPTSGGTGELFF. The chain joins TRBV11-2 to TRBJ2-2, with 12 positions matching TRBD2. V gave up 5 bases and J gave up 4 bases; unmatched junction bases: 2. CDR3 length: 15 amino acids. Germline-derived CDR1 and CDR2 are SGHAT and FQNNGV.

The CDR3 here is CAWRAGGDYGYTF. As DNA, the CDR3 is TGTGCCTGGAGGGCGGGGGGAGATTATGGCTACACCTTC. This rearrangement joins TRBV30 to TRBJ1-2; a weak D match, TRBD1 (5 bases). Trimming pared 3 bases from V and 5 bases from J, leaving 13 bases between. CDR1 GTSNPN and CDR2 SVGIG come from the germline V gene (reference sequence). This CDR3 has 13 amino acids.

This chain joins TRBV2 and TRBJ2-7; 10 nucleotides agree with TRBD2. The V and J ends lost 7 bases and 6 bases, in that order; junction bases with no gene match: 12. The CDR3 has 15 amino acids. Looked up from germline, CDR1 is SNHLY and CDR2 is FYNNEI. DNA of the CDR3: TGTGCCAGCATCCTGACCCATGCTAGCGGGGGCGAGCAGTACTTC. Encoded protein: CASILTHASGGEQYF.

This rearrangement joins TRBV5-4 to TRBJ2-1; D uncertain. CDR1 and CDR2 (germline): SGHNT, YYREEE (reference sequence). V was pared by 4 bases and J by 2 bases, with 16 bases between. The CDR3 runs to 16 residues. CDR3 coding DNA: TGTGCCAGCAGCCTGCAAGCGAGGAGTGCCTACAATGAGCAGTTCTTC. Translation gives CASSLQARSAYNEQFF.

The chain carries TRBV7-8 and TRBJ1-2, with 7 bases identical to TRBD1. With 5 bases clipped from V and 0 bases from J, the junction kept 6 bases outside the gene matches. Looked up from germline, CDR1 is SGHVS and CDR2 is FQNEAQ. The CDR3 runs to 15 residues. The CDR3 loop reads CASSPWTGANYGYTF. For the CDR3, the DNA is TGTGCCAGCAGCCCCTGGACAGGCGCTAACTATGGCTACACCTTC. The full variable domain, its missing parts supplied by reference TRBV7-8 and TRBJ1-2, is GAGVSQSPRYKVAKRGQDVALRCDPISGHVSLFWYQQALGQGPEFLTYFQNEAQLDKSGLPSDRFFAERPEGSVSTLKIQRTQQEDSAVYLCASSPWTGANYGYTFGSGTRLTVV.

The chain employs TRBV7-8 and TRBJ2-7; 11 positions agree with TRBD2. The germline V gene has CDR1 SGHVS and CDR2 FQNEAQ. V was pared by 6 bases and J by 4 bases, with 5 bases of the junction left unmatched. This CDR3 comprises 14 residues. The CDR3 is CASRPTSGSYEQYF. DNA of the CDR3: TGTGCCAGCAGACCTACTAGCGGGAGTTACGAGCAGTACTTC.

V usage is TRBV5-1 and J usage is TRBJ1-3; maybe TRBD1 (6 bases). Germline loops: CDR1 SGHRS, CDR2 YFSETQ. The CDR3 contains 15 residues. Trimming shortened V by 4 bases and J by 1 base, and 12 bases separated the two germline ends. Here the CDR3 DNA reads TGCGCCAGCAGCCAACAGGGTTTTTCTGGAAACACCATATATTTT. Its translation is CASSQQGFSGNTIYF. The whole variable domain, filled in from reference TRBV5-1 and TRBJ1-3, reads KAGVTQTPRYLIKTRGQQVTLSCSPISGHRSVSWYQQTPGQGLQFLFEYFSETQRNKGNFPGRFSGRQFSNSRSEMNVSTLELGDSALYLCASSQQGFSGNTIYFGEGSWLTVV.

This chain uses TRBV2 with TRBJ1-2, with no clear D. The CDR3 covers 14 residues. V lost 1 base and J lost 4, with 10 bases in between. The germline V gene encodes CDR1 SNHLY and CDR2 FYNNEI. The CDR3 nucleotides read TGTGCCAGCAGTGAAGACCCGGGAGGCTATGGCTACACCTTC. The encoded protein is CASSEDPGGYGYTF.